This entry concerns a single TCR beta chain. As yet, its antigen is unknown. The record originates from a study of circulating CD8 cells and anti-PD-1 response in melanoma. Study context: Every 2 weeks, patients got 3 mg/kg nivolumab intravenously. The study, taken as a whole, reports: Patients included both untreated and previously treated individuals. At M1, fewer than 8% of TRB clonotypes appeared in multiple subsets.

The QIAseq Immune Repertoire TCR panel built the libraries from approximately 16 ng of total RNA. A single record per CDR3 protein comes from TCRdb applying MiXCR to the reads. Of about 360 distinct CDR3 sequences listed, about 8.1% were seen once; the top ten hold around two thirds. Live CD3+CD8+TCRalphabeta+ cells were sorted into four subsets by PD-1 and/or TIGIT. Between the trimmed V and J ends, which lost 10 bases and 3 bases, there was a span of 10 bases. The germline V gene encodes CDR1 MGHDK and CDR2 SYGVNS. The CDR3 is 11 amino acids. The receptor was isolated from a human donor with melanoma. Sequences were derived from CD8+ T cells from PBMCs, sampled at baseline or after one month of anti-PD-1 therapy (not recorded which). The gene calls are TRBV25-1 and TRBJ2-7; D remains ambiguous. The DNA for the CDR3 is TGTGCCAAAAGCAATTTCTACGAGCAGTACTTC. Encoded protein: CAKSNFYEQYF.